One T cell receptor beta chain is described in this entry. At baseline, cycle 4 day 1, and cycle 7 day 1, blood was sampled. The repertoire was sequenced with immunoSEQ multiplex PCR; TCRdb's copy has only in-frame clones and lacks some. The table includes some 82,000 clones, more than 85% detected once. Germline lookup yields CDR1 SGHRS and CDR2 YFSETQ. The CDR3 runs 15 residues. The data were obtained in a study of OX40 agonist ivuxolimab in advanced cancers. Study overall: A diagnosis of hepatocellular carcinoma, melanoma, renal cell or head and neck cancer was present in dose-escalation patients. Those enrolled were around 87% male, with a mean age of roughly 62 years and ages from 23 to 79.

The material was CD4+ or CD8+ T cells sorted from blood, obtained in a trial of the OX40 agonist ivuxolimab. The receptor's source is an adult with an advanced solid tumor such as melanoma, head and neck, liver or kidney cancer. The chain links TRBV5-1 to TRBJ1-3, with a weak D call TRBD2 (6 bases). The J call may be incorrect, as the DNA end agrees better with TRBJ2-2. The CDR3 region is CASSLDWGGAGELFF. As DNA, the CDR3 is TGCGCCAGCAGCTTAGATTGGGGAGGCGCCGGGGAGCTGTTTTTT.